Listed below are T cell receptor beta chains from one sample, sequenced in a study of blood T cell repertoires in COVID-19. Profiling relied on immunoSEQ multiplex PCR, and the TCRdb table lists in-frame clones only, not all of them. The sample has about 200,000 clones, about 90% seen once; the top ten hold around 8%. Sequenced sample: PBMCs or T cells enriched from blood (not recorded which). Receptors originate from a woman between 18 and 29 years old who had recovered from COVID-19. CDR3s include the opening cysteine and the closing phenylalanine or tryptophan. Fields, in order: J gene, V gene, D gene, clone size, CDR3 protein, CDR3 DNA. The D gene is left open where the match is weak. Rows give clone size only sometimes, using once, few, many, or a class for an expanded clone.

J gene: TRBJ2-1
V gene: TRBV2
D gene: TRBD2
clone size: -
CDR3 protein: CASIPGLLNEQFF
CDR3 DNA: TGTGCCAGCATTCCGGGACTACTCAATGAGCAGTTCTTC

J gene: TRBJ2-7
V gene: TRBV11-2
D gene: -
clone size: -
CDR3 protein: CASSPGVRYEQYF
CDR3 DNA: TGTGCCAGCAGCCCAGGGGTTCGGTACGAGCAGTACTTC

J gene: TRBJ1-1
V gene: TRBV2
D gene: -
clone size: -
CDR3 protein: CASSDEILNTEAFF
CDR3 DNA: TGTGCCAGCAGTGATGAGATACTGAACACTGAAGCTTTCTTT

J gene: TRBJ2-1
V gene: TRBV4-2
D gene: -
clone size: -
CDR3 protein: CASSQEGGANYNEQFF
CDR3 DNA: TGTGCCAGCAGCCAAGAGGGCGGGGCCAACTACAATGAGCAGTTCTTC

J gene: TRBJ2-7
V gene: TRBV4-2
D gene: TRBD2
clone size: -
CDR3 protein: CASSLPSSGGNYEQYF
CDR3 DNA: TGTGCCAGCAGCCTCCCAAGTAGCGGGGGGAACTACGAGCAGTACTTC

J gene: TRBJ2-5
V gene: TRBV7-9
D gene: TRBD1
clone size: -
CDR3 protein: CASSPIPGTGLQETQYF
CDR3 DNA: TGTGCCAGCAGCCCCATTCCCGGGACAGGGCTGCAAGAGACCCAGTACTTC

J gene: TRBJ2-3
V gene: TRBV30
D gene: TRBD2
clone size: -
CDR3 protein: CAWKRGPSTDTQYF
CDR3 DNA: TGTGCCTGGAAGCGGGGGCCTAGCACAGATACGCAGTATTTT

J gene: TRBJ1-1
V gene: TRBV4-1
D gene: -
clone size: -
CDR3 protein: CASSQDLVLIPWRVENTEAFF
CDR3 DNA: TGCGCCAGCAGCCAAGATTTGGTTTTGATCCCGTGGAGGGTGGAGAACACTGAAGCTTTCTTT

J gene: TRBJ2-1
V gene: TRBV5-1
D gene: -
clone size: many
CDR3 protein: CASSLTGSSYNEQFF
CDR3 DNA: TGCGCCAGCAGCTTGACTGGGAGCTCCTACAATGAGCAGTTCTTC

J gene: TRBJ2-4
V gene: TRBV11-2
D gene: TRBD2
clone size: -
CDR3 protein: CASSLDLPSGDLGKNIQYF
CDR3 DNA: TGTGCCAGCAGCTTAGATCTCCCTAGCGGGGATCTAGGCAAAAACATTCAGTACTTC

J gene: TRBJ1-6
V gene: TRBV6-5
D gene: -
clone size: few
CDR3 protein: CASSLEDRRASPLHF
CDR3 DNA: TGTGCCAGCAGTTTGGAGGATAGGAGGGCTTCACCCCTCCACTTT

J gene: TRBJ2-7
V gene: TRBV10-3
D gene: TRBD1
clone size: -
CDR3 protein: CAISARDRDQDEQYF
CDR3 DNA: TGTGCCATCAGTGCCCGGGACAGGGACCAGGACGAGCAGTACTTC

J gene: TRBJ1-1
V gene: TRBV10-2
D gene: TRBD1
clone size: -
CDR3 protein: CASSEFRGRNTEAFF
CDR3 DNA: TGCGCCAGCAGTGAGTTCAGGGGGCGGAACACTGAAGCTTTCTTT

J gene: TRBJ2-7
V gene: TRBV30
D gene: TRBD1
clone size: -
CDR3 protein: CASQRTGVYEQYF
CDR3 DNA: TGTGCCTCCCAGAGGACAGGGGTCTACGAGCAGTACTTC

J gene: TRBJ1-3
V gene: TRBV2
D gene: -
clone size: -
CDR3 protein: CASSETASGNTIYF
CDR3 DNA: TGTGCCAGCAGCGAAACAGCCTCTGGAAACACCATATATTTT

J gene: TRBJ2-1
V gene: TRBV30
D gene: TRBD1
clone size: -
CDR3 protein: CAWSNLDTWDRADNEQFF
CDR3 DNA: TGTGCCTGGAGTAATCTTGACACGTGGGACAGGGCCGACAATGAGCAGTTCTTC

J gene: TRBJ1-2
V gene: TRBV27
D gene: -
clone size: -
CDR3 protein: CASSLLGGYGYTF
CDR3 DNA: TGTGCCAGCAGTTTATTAGGGGGCTATGGCTACACCTTC

J gene: TRBJ2-3
V gene: TRBV19
D gene: TRBD2
clone size: once
CDR3 protein: CASSTQRGGPDTQYF
CDR3 DNA: TGTGCCAGTAGTACCCAGCGGGGGGGGCCAGATACGCAGTATTTT

J gene: TRBJ1-1
V gene: TRBV2
D gene: -
clone size: -
CDR3 protein: CASSAGMNTEAFF
CDR3 DNA: TGTGCCAGCAGTGCAGGGATGAACACTGAAGCTTTCTTT

J gene: TRBJ2-7
V gene: TRBV28
D gene: -
clone size: -
CDR3 protein: CASSFQGTYEQYF
CDR3 DNA: TGTGCCAGCAGTTTCCAGGGAACCTACGAGCAGTACTTC

J gene: TRBJ1-6
V gene: TRBV9
D gene: -
clone size: -
CDR3 protein: CASSVGAGRNSPLHF
CDR3 DNA: TGTGCCAGCAGCGTAGGGGCAGGGAGGAATTCACCCCTCCACTTT

J gene: TRBJ1-5
V gene: TRBV28
D gene: -
clone size: few
CDR3 protein: CASSYGQIRNQPQHF
CDR3 DNA: TGTGCCAGCAGTTACGGACAGATCCGCAATCAGCCCCAGCATTTT

J gene: TRBJ1-1
V gene: TRBV4-1
D gene: -
clone size: -
CDR3 protein: CASSPRDTKAEAFF
CDR3 DNA: TGCGCCAGCAGCCCCCGGGACACCAAGGCTGAAGCTTTCTTT

J gene: TRBJ1-6
V gene: TRBV10-2
D gene: TRBD1
clone size: -
CDR3 protein: CASRGDSSYNSPLHF
CDR3 DNA: TGCGCCAGCAGGGGGGACAGCTCCTATAATTCACCCCTCCACTTT

J gene: TRBJ2-3
V gene: TRBV5-1
D gene: -
clone size: -
CDR3 protein: CASSLDRARDTQYF
CDR3 DNA: TGCGCCAGCAGCTTGGACAGGGCGAGAGATACGCAGTATTTT

J gene: TRBJ1-2
V gene: TRBV28
D gene: -
clone size: -
CDR3 protein: CASSFEYYGYTF
CDR3 DNA: TGTGCCAGCAGTTTTGAGTACTATGGCTACACCTTC

J gene: TRBJ1-5
V gene: TRBV6-1
D gene: TRBD1
clone size: -
CDR3 protein: CASSEVGGGLSNQPQHF
CDR3 DNA: TGTGCCAGCAGTGAAGTTGGAGGGGGCTTGAGCAATCAGCCCCAGCATTTT

J gene: TRBJ1-1
V gene: TRBV13
D gene: -
clone size: -
CDR3 protein: CASSYGRNTEAFF
CDR3 DNA: TGTGCCAGCAGCTACGGGAGGAACACTGAAGCTTTCTTT

J gene: TRBJ2-7
V gene: TRBV29-1
D gene: -
clone size: -
CDR3 protein: CSVDKGSSYEQYF
CDR3 DNA: TGCAGCGTTGATAAAGGGAGCTCCTACGAGCAGTACTTC